These T cell receptor beta chains were read from a single sample in a study of T cell responses to AZD1222 COVID-19 vaccine. The data were produced by immunoSEQ multiplex PCR, yet TCRdb's version contains in-frame clones alone and is incomplete. The sample holds about 95,000 clones; around 90% are singletons and the top ten take 3.7%. This specimen consisted of peripheral blood, obtained on day 0 of AZD1222 vaccination. The receptors derive from an adult in good health. Each CDR3 is given with its conserved first and last residue. Each record gives: J gene, clone size, V gene, D gene, CDR3 length, CDR3 protein, CDR3 DNA. A D gene is named only where the DNA matches it firmly. Clone size is not always given. Where it is, it says once, few, many or a class for expanded clones.

J gene: TRBJ1-2
clone size: once
V gene: TRBV5-4
D gene: NA
CDR3 length: 14
CDR3 protein: CASSKGWDYEGYTF
CDR3 DNA: TGTGCCAGCAGCAAGGGTTGGGACTATGAAGGCTACACCTTC

J gene: TRBJ1-5
clone size: few
V gene: TRBV9
D gene: NA
CDR3 length: 12
CDR3 protein: CASSVGTGPQHF
CDR3 DNA: TGTGCCAGCAGCGTAGGCACAGGGCCCCAGCATTTT

J gene: TRBJ2-7
clone size: NA
V gene: TRBV5-6
D gene: NA
CDR3 length: 13
CDR3 protein: CASSLELGGEQYF
CDR3 DNA: TGTGCCAGCAGCTTGGAATTGGGGGGCGAGCAGTACTTC

J gene: TRBJ1-2
clone size: NA
V gene: TRBV7-9
D gene: TRBD1
CDR3 length: 13
CDR3 protein: CASSWDRVNGYTF
CDR3 DNA: TGTGCCAGCAGCTGGGACAGGGTGAATGGCTACACCTTC

J gene: TRBJ2-7
clone size: NA
V gene: TRBV11-2
D gene: TRBD1
CDR3 length: 15
CDR3 protein: CASSLGDSTFYEQYF
CDR3 DNA: TGTGCCAGCAGCTTAGGGGACAGTACCTTCTACGAGCAGTACTTC

J gene: TRBJ1-5
clone size: NA
V gene: TRBV19
D gene: NA
CDR3 length: 16
CDR3 protein: CASSPGEVISNQPQHF
CDR3 DNA: TGTGCCAGTAGTCCCGGGGAGGTGATTAGCAATCAGCCCCAGCATTTT

J gene: TRBJ1-6
clone size: once
V gene: TRBV9
D gene: TRBD1
CDR3 length: 15
CDR3 protein: CASSTKTGTGSPLHF
CDR3 DNA: TGTGCCAGCAGCACGAAGACAGGGACGGGTTCACCCCTCCACTTT

J gene: TRBJ1-3
clone size: NA
V gene: TRBV5-6
D gene: NA
CDR3 length: 17
CDR3 protein: CASTFSPLGGSGNTIYF
CDR3 DNA: TGTGCCAGCACATTCTCACCTCTGGGGGGCTCTGGAAACACCATATATTTT

J gene: TRBJ2-6
clone size: NA
V gene: TRBV7-9
D gene: NA
CDR3 length: 16
CDR3 protein: CASSLGQTSGANVLTF
CDR3 DNA: TGTGCCAGCAGCCTAGGACAAACCTCTGGGGCCAACGTCCTGACTTTC

J gene: TRBJ1-2
clone size: NA
V gene: TRBV6-1
D gene: NA
CDR3 length: 13
CDR3 protein: CASSEAPFGGYTF
CDR3 DNA: TGTGCCAGCAGTGAAGCTCCTTTCGGGGGCTACACCTTC

J gene: TRBJ2-5
clone size: few
V gene: TRBV2
D gene: NA
CDR3 length: 11
CDR3 protein: CASSLIETQYF
CDR3 DNA: TGTGCCAGCTCCCTAATAGAGACCCAGTACTTC

J gene: TRBJ1-2
clone size: NA
V gene: TRBV6-5
D gene: TRBD1
CDR3 length: 15
CDR3 protein: CASSYGGTGVYGYTF
CDR3 DNA: TGTGCCAGCAGTTACGGGGGGACAGGGGTCTATGGCTACACCTTC

J gene: TRBJ2-7
clone size: few
V gene: TRBV5-4
D gene: NA
CDR3 length: 15
CDR3 protein: CASSLALAGGLEQYF
CDR3 DNA: TGTGCCAGCAGCTTGGCCTTAGCCGGGGGTCTCGAGCAGTACTTC

J gene: TRBJ1-6
clone size: NA
V gene: TRBV6-2/TRBV6-3
D gene: TRBD1
CDR3 length: 19
CDR3 protein: CASSYHSTSGTGSNSPLHF
CDR3 DNA: TGTGCCAGCAGTTACCACTCGACCTCCGGGACAGGGTCTAATTCACCCCTCCACTTT

J gene: TRBJ1-4
clone size: NA
V gene: TRBV3-1/TRBV3-2
D gene: NA
CDR3 length: 16
CDR3 protein: CASSQGRRATNEKLFF
CDR3 DNA: TGTGCCAGCAGCCAAGGGCGGAGAGCAACTAATGAAAAACTGTTTTTT

J gene: TRBJ1-4
clone size: NA
V gene: TRBV15
D gene: NA
CDR3 length: 15
CDR3 protein: CATSSPTPVFEKLFF
CDR3 DNA: TGTGCCACCAGCTCCCCCACCCCTGTTTTTGAAAAACTGTTTTTT

J gene: TRBJ1-1
clone size: NA
V gene: TRBV7-9
D gene: TRBD1
CDR3 length: 15
CDR3 protein: CASSFPGQGNTEAFF
CDR3 DNA: TGTGCCAGCAGCTTTCCGGGACAGGGGAACACTGAAGCTTTCTTT

J gene: TRBJ1-5
clone size: NA
V gene: TRBV3-1/TRBV3-2
D gene: TRBD1
CDR3 length: 16
CDR3 protein: CASSQDGTVFNQPQHF
CDR3 DNA: TGTGCCAGCAGCCAAGACGGGACAGTTTTCAATCAGCCCCAGCATTTT

J gene: TRBJ1-4
clone size: NA
V gene: TRBV5-1
D gene: NA
CDR3 length: 14
CDR3 protein: CASSLYSSHEKLFF
CDR3 DNA: TGCGCCAGCAGCTTGTACAGCTCGCATGAAAAACTGTTTTTT

J gene: TRBJ2-7
clone size: NA
V gene: TRBV6-5
D gene: TRBD1
CDR3 length: 15
CDR3 protein: CASSYRDRGSYEQYF
CDR3 DNA: TGTGCCAGCAGTTACCGGGACAGGGGGTCCTACGAGCAGTACTTC

J gene: TRBJ2-1
clone size: NA
V gene: TRBV5-1
D gene: TRBD1
CDR3 length: 17
CDR3 protein: CASSPYLLGQGRNEQFF
CDR3 DNA: TGCGCCAGCAGCCCCTACCTATTGGGACAGGGGAGGAATGAGCAGTTCTTC

J gene: TRBJ2-1
clone size: NA
V gene: TRBV27
D gene: TRBD2
CDR3 length: 16
CDR3 protein: CASSSRTSGGVNEQFF
CDR3 DNA: TGTGCCAGCAGTTCTCGTACTAGCGGGGGTGTAAATGAGCAGTTCTTC

J gene: TRBJ1-5
clone size: NA
V gene: TRBV6-6
D gene: NA
CDR3 length: 14
CDR3 protein: CASSPWDDNQPQHF
CDR3 DNA: TGTGCCAGCAGCCCCTGGGACGACAATCAGCCCCAGCATTTT

J gene: TRBJ1-2
clone size: NA
V gene: TRBV4-2
D gene: NA
CDR3 length: 16
CDR3 protein: CASSLNPQVGDYGYTF
CDR3 DNA: TGTGCCAGCAGCCTCAACCCCCAGGTGGGGGACTATGGCTACACCTTC

J gene: TRBJ1-3
clone size: NA
V gene: TRBV18
D gene: NA
CDR3 length: 14
CDR3 protein: CASSPDRIGNTIYF
CDR3 DNA: TGTGCCAGCTCACCAGACAGAATAGGAAACACCATATATTTT

J gene: TRBJ2-5
clone size: NA
V gene: TRBV18
D gene: NA
CDR3 length: 12
CDR3 protein: CASSGFQETQYF
CDR3 DNA: TGTGCCAGCTCAGGGTTCCAAGAGACCCAGTACTTC

J gene: TRBJ1-4
clone size: NA
V gene: TRBV6-5
D gene: NA
CDR3 length: 13
CDR3 protein: CASSYGTSEKLFF
CDR3 DNA: TGTGCCAGCAGTTACGGGACAAGCGAAAAACTGTTTTTT

J gene: TRBJ1-1
clone size: NA
V gene: TRBV19
D gene: NA
CDR3 length: 13
CDR3 protein: CASSPRVNTEAFF
CDR3 DNA: TGTGCCAGTAGTCCCCGCGTGAACACTGAAGCTTTCTTT

J gene: TRBJ2-6
clone size: NA
V gene: TRBV11-2
D gene: TRBD1
CDR3 length: 17
CDR3 protein: CASSSPGQGAGANVLTF
CDR3 DNA: TGTGCCAGCAGCTCCCCGGGACAGGGGGCTGGGGCCAACGTCCTGACTTTC

J gene: TRBJ1-2
clone size: NA
V gene: TRBV9
D gene: NA
CDR3 length: 14
CDR3 protein: CASSERGGASGYTF
CDR3 DNA: TGTGCCAGCAGCGAGAGAGGGGGGGCCTCTGGCTACACCTTC

J gene: TRBJ2-7
clone size: NA
V gene: TRBV28
D gene: NA
CDR3 length: 15
CDR3 protein: CAASPVGGTIYEQYF
CDR3 DNA: TGTGCCGCATCTCCGGTGGGGGGAACAATCTACGAGCAGTACTTC

J gene: TRBJ1-4
clone size: few
V gene: TRBV15
D gene: NA
CDR3 length: 16
CDR3 protein: CATSSDDMGNNEKLFF
CDR3 DNA: TGTGCCACCAGCAGTGATGACATGGGGAATAATGAAAAACTGTTTTTT

J gene: TRBJ1-1
clone size: NA
V gene: TRBV19
D gene: NA
CDR3 length: 14
CDR3 protein: CASSILAGTTEAFF
CDR3 DNA: TGTGCCAGTAGTATCCTGGCAGGGACCACTGAAGCTTTCTTT

J gene: TRBJ2-7
clone size: once
V gene: TRBV6-5
D gene: NA
CDR3 length: 13
CDR3 protein: CASSRRGRDEQYF
CDR3 DNA: TGTGCCAGCAGCCGTCGCGGCAGGGATGAGCAGTACTTC

J gene: TRBJ2-3
clone size: NA
V gene: TRBV25-1
D gene: NA
CDR3 length: 14
CDR3 protein: CASRGGRSTDTQYF
CDR3 DNA: TGTGCCAGCAGGGGCGGGCGATCCACAGATACGCAGTATTTT

J gene: TRBJ1-2
clone size: NA
V gene: TRBV5-1
D gene: NA
CDR3 length: 13
CDR3 protein: CASSLDGGYGYTF
CDR3 DNA: TGCGCCAGCAGCTTGGATGGGGGCTATGGCTACACCTTC

J gene: TRBJ1-5
clone size: NA
V gene: TRBV28
D gene: NA
CDR3 length: 16
CDR3 protein: CASRMTGISGNQPQHF
CDR3 DNA: TGTGCCAGCAGAATGACAGGCATCTCAGGCAATCAGCCCCAGCATTTT

J gene: TRBJ1-5
clone size: NA
V gene: TRBV23-1
D gene: NA
CDR3 length: 19
CDR3 protein: CASSQTNGRGHCSNQPQHF
CDR3 DNA: TGCGCCAGCAGTCAAACAAATGGACGTGGACATTGTAGCAATCAGCCCCAGCATTTT

J gene: TRBJ1-1
clone size: NA
V gene: TRBV29-1
D gene: NA
CDR3 length: 13
CDR3 protein: CSVEGRGGSEAFF
CDR3 DNA: TGCAGCGTTGAAGGGAGGGGCGGGTCTGAAGCTTTCTTT

J gene: TRBJ1-3
clone size: NA
V gene: TRBV5-1
D gene: NA
CDR3 length: 13
CDR3 protein: CASSQIPGNTIYF
CDR3 DNA: TGCGCCAGCAGCCAGATCCCCGGAAACACCATATATTTT

J gene: TRBJ2-7
clone size: once
V gene: TRBV21-1
D gene: NA
CDR3 length: 15
CDR3 protein: CASSLDREESYEQYF
CDR3 DNA: TGTGCCAGCAGCCTCGACAGGGAGGAGAGCTACGAGCAGTACTTC

J gene: TRBJ1-1
clone size: NA
V gene: TRBV25-1
D gene: NA
CDR3 length: 13
CDR3 protein: CASSEDQAPGAFF
CDR3 DNA: TGTGCCAGCAGTGAAGACCAGGCCCCTGGGGCTTTCTTT

J gene: TRBJ2-1
clone size: NA
V gene: TRBV5-1
D gene: TRBD1
CDR3 length: 11
CDR3 protein: CASSKGQGLFF
CDR3 DNA: TGCGCCAGCAGCAAGGGACAGGGGTTGTTCTTC

J gene: TRBJ1-5
clone size: NA
V gene: TRBV7-2
D gene: NA
CDR3 length: 15
CDR3 protein: CASSSTAGRNQPQHF
CDR3 DNA: TGTGCCAGCAGCTCCACGGCGGGACGCAATCAGCCCCAGCATTTT

J gene: TRBJ2-1
clone size: NA
V gene: TRBV7-9
D gene: NA
CDR3 length: 16
CDR3 protein: CASSLRLGVTRNEQFF
CDR3 DNA: TGTGCCAGCAGCTTACGGTTGGGGGTTACTAGGAATGAGCAGTTCTTC